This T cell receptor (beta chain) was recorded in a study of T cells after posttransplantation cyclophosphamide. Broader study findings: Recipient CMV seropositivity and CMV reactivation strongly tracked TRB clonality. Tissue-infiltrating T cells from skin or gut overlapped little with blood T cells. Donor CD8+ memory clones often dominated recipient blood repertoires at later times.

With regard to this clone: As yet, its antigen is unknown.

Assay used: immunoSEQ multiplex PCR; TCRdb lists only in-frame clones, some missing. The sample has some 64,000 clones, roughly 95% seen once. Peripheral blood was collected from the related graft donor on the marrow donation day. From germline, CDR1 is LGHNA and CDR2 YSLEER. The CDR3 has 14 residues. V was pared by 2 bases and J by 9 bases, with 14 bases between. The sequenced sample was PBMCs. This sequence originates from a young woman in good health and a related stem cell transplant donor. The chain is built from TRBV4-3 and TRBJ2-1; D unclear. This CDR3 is CASSQRPQAGEQFF. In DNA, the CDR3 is TGCGCCAGCAGCCAACGACCGCAAGCCGGTGAGCAGTTCTTC.